Listed here are 14 T cell receptor beta chains from one sample, sequenced in a study of regulatory T cells in long-lasting Graves disease (dated by TCRdb to 2020 to 2022). The time point label corresponds to: newly diagnosed GD, antithyroid drugs for less than 3 months. For both TCR sequencing and RNA sequencing, RNA was extracted from PBMCs in TRIzol. The library relied on multiplex PCR. TCRdb lists the instrument as Illumina HiSeq 4000. TCR beta libraries were built with iRepertoire HTBI primers and Arm-PCR amplification of CDR3 regions. TCRdb took the public reads, trimmed them with fastp at Q25, ran MiXCR for clone calling and kept in-frame beta chains. Records with the same CDR3 protein are collapsed into one entry carrying the most frequent genes and DNA. This sample holds 580,000 or so distinct CDR3 sequences; 15% to 20% were observed only once. Of the sample, more than 10% falls within the top ten clones.

In addition, the sample was reused for a study of T cells in Graves' hyperthyroidism and ophthalmopathy.

This material consisted of peripheral blood mononuclear cells (PBMCs), taken at new diagnosis, from a patient treated with antithyroid drugs. The receptors stem from a man aged 18 to 29 with Graves disease. Donor details come from another sample of the same person, matched by shared clones.

V usage is TRBV20-1 and J usage is TRBJ2-5, with D perhaps matching TRBD2 (6 bases). Germline V gene data show CDR1 as DFQATT and CDR2 as SNEGSKA (reference sequence). Trimming removed 0 bases from V and 2 bases from J, with 13 bases in between. This CDR3 spans 15 amino acids. CDR3: CSARDLEGLQETQYF. In DNA, the CDR3 is TGCAGTGCTAGAGATCTGGAGGGGCTACAAGAGACCCAGTACTTC.

For this clonotype: With a much larger clone just one base away, this may be a read error. The CDR3 region is CTTLRSGRNYGYTF. As DNA, the CDR3 is TGTACCACCTTACGGTCGGGGCGTAACTATGGCTACACCTTC. This sequence joins TRBV6-1 and TRBJ1-2, with a tentative D call TRBD1 (5 bases). Per germline, CDR1 MNHNS and CDR2 SASEGT. The CDR3 extends over 14 amino acids.

This clonotype was found many times. The chain couples TRBV11-1 to TRBJ2-3; the D is unclear. CDR1 is SGHAT and CDR2 is FQDESV in the germline V gene (reference sequence). V was shortened by 1 base and J by 0 bases, with 8 bases between the two germline ends. This CDR3 contains 15 residues. CDR3 protein: CASSLGYPSTDTQYF. The CDR3 DNA reads as TGTGCCAGCAGCTTAGGCTACCCGAGCACAGATACGCAGTATTTT.

This clonotype was seen at least ten times. The V and J genes are TRBV5-1 and TRBJ2-3, with 8 positions matching TRBD1. There are 14 residues in the CDR3. The V gene end was trimmed by 0 bases and the J gene end by 6 bases; junction bases not matched to a gene: 3. Germline CDR1 and CDR2: SGHRS and YFSETQ. This CDR3 reads CASSLGTGTDTQYF. The DNA for the CDR3 is TGCGCCAGCAGCTTGGGGACAGGGACCGATACGCAGTATTTT.

The chain couples TRBV20-1 to TRBJ2-7; 9 bases fit TRBD1. Germline lookup yields CDR1 DFQATT and CDR2 SNEGSKA (reference sequence). The trim removed 0 bases at V and 7 bases at J, leaving 10 bases unmatched. This CDR3 has 15 amino acids. The CDR3 DNA reads TGCAGTGCTAGAGATGGGGGACAGGGTCGTTGGGAGCAGTACTTC. Amino acids: CSARDGGQGRWEQYF.

The rearrangement uses TRBV9 and TRBJ2-1; no definite D call. V gave up 2 bases and J gave up 0 bases, with 12 bases separating them. The CDR3 runs to 16 residues. Germline lookup yields CDR1 SGDLS and CDR2 YYNGEE. The CDR3 nucleotides read TGTGCCAGCAGCGTTGATAGCCATAGCTCCTACAATGAGCAGTTCTTC. It is translated as CASSVDSHSSYNEQFF.

This clonotype was detected a few times. The V gene is TRBV7-9, the J gene TRBJ2-5; tentative D call: TRBD1 (5 bases). V lost 2 bases to trimming and J lost 2 bases, with 18 bases between them. CDR1 SEHNR and CDR2 FQNEAQ come from the germline V gene (reference sequence). The CDR3 length is 17 residues. The CDR3 bases are TGTGCCAGCAGCTTAAAAGGGGTCAGCCGGATTCAAGAGACCCAGTACTTC. It codes for CASSLKGVSRIQETQYF.

This clonotype was found a few times. The chain employs TRBV30 and TRBJ1-2; D remains unclear. This CDR3 is 11 amino acids long. Germline CDR1 and CDR2: GTSNPN and SVGIG (reference sequence). The CDR3, as DNA: TGTATTAACGGCCACAACTATGGCTACACCTTC. Translation gives CINGHNYGYTF.

This clonotype has a handful of counts. The chain uses TRBV9 and TRBJ2-6; D is unresolved. Trimming pared 4 bases from V and 3 bases from J, leaving 17 bases between. The CDR3 runs 17 residues. The germline CDR1 and CDR2 sequences are SGDLS and YYNGEE. This CDR3 is CASSPRSQQRGANVLTF. In DNA, the CDR3 is TGTGCCAGCAGCCCCCGGTCGCAGCAGCGTGGGGCCAACGTCCTGACTTTC.

The chain links TRBV6-1 to TRBJ1-2; D unresolved. The CDR3 loop spans 14 amino acids. Germline loops: CDR1 MNHNS, CDR2 SASEGT. V was pared by 0 bases and J by 10 bases, with 15 bases between. CDR3 sequence (DNA): TGTGCCAGCAGTGAAGCGCGTCGGCGGATGGACTACACCTTC. Translated, it gives CASSEARRRMDYTF.

This clonotype was observed at least ten times. V and J are TRBV2 and TRBJ2-1; D uncertain. The germline CDR1 and CDR2 sequences are SNHLY and FYNNEI. The CDR3 is 12 amino acids. Trimming removed 5 bases from V and 9 bases from J, with 11 bases in between. CDR3 loop: CASSITSFEQFF. In DNA form, the CDR3 reads TGTGCCAGCAGTATAACATCGTTTGAGCAGTTCTTC. The full variable domain, in which reference TRBV2 and TRBJ2-1 provide the parts outside the CDR3, is EPEVTQTPSHQVTQMGQEVILRCVPISNHLYFYWYRQILGQKVEFLVSFYNNEISEKSEIFDDQFSVERPDGSNFTLKIRSTKLEDSAMYFCASSITSFEQFFGPGTRLTVL.

To note about this clonotype: One junction end does not reproduce the germline sequence, and a read error may be involved. This chain uses TRBV6-1 with TRBJ1-1, with D unclear. CDR1 and CDR2 from the germline V gene are MNHNS and SASEGT. This CDR3 has 15 residues. This CDR3 is CAGSLDRVKNTEAFF. The CDR3 DNA reads TGTGCCGGCAGCCTAGATAGGGTGAAGAACACTGAAGCTTTCTTT.

The gene calls are TRBV9 and TRBJ2-7, with D tentatively TRBD2 (6 bases). The length of the CDR3 is 14 residues. Germline V gives CDR1 SGDLS, CDR2 YYNGEE. V dropped 0 bases and J dropped 3 bases, with 10 bases sitting between them. CDR3 sequence: CASSVGVGGYEQYF. The CDR3 DNA is TGTGCCAGCAGCGTAGGTGTGGGAGGCTACGAGCAGTACTTC.

This clonotype was counted at least ten times. The V and J genes are TRBV12-3 or TRBV12-4 and TRBJ2-7; 7 bases agree with TRBD2. The CDR3 totals 15 residues. The J segment lost 7 bases and the V segment lost 2 bases, leaving 11 bases of the junction unmatched. As DNA, the CDR3 is TGTGCCAGCAGTTTATTCACTAGCGAAGGGGAAGAGCAGTACTTC. Residues: CASSLFTSEGEEQYF.